The rows below give T cell receptor beta chains drawn from one sample of a study of beta chain features in type 1 diabetes. Assay: immunoSEQ multiplex PCR; the TCRdb copy retains only in-frame clones and omits some. The data show about 400,000 clones, roughly 12% seen once. The sequencing input was naive CD4+ T cells from blood. These receptor sequences come from a man aged 18 to 30 in good health. Both conserved end residues are part of each CDR3. Each record gives: D gene, V gene, J gene, CDR3 length, clone size, CDR3 protein, CDR3 DNA. The D gene is left open where the match is weak. Clone size is not always given. Where it is, it says once, few, many or a class for expanded clones.

.	TRBV5-1	TRBJ2-7	15	few	CASKLTGISSYEQYF	TGCGCCAGCAAACTAACAGGGATTAGCTCCTACGAGCAGTACTTC
.	TRBV18	TRBJ1-5	15	.	CASSLSQASNQPQHF	TGTGCCAGCTCACTGAGCCAGGCAAGCAATCAGCCCCAGCATTTT
.	TRBV9	TRBJ2-7	13	many	CASSAGQSYEQYF	TGTGCCAGCAGCGCCGGACAGTCCTACGAGCAGTACTTC
.	TRBV7-2	TRBJ2-1	14	.	CASSLVGLQNEQFF	TGTGCCAGCAGCTTAGTGGGTCTACAGAATGAGCAGTTCTTC
TRBD1	TRBV19	TRBJ2-7	13	few	CASRSGQDYEQYF	TGTGCCAGTAGGTCTGGACAGGACTACGAGCAGTACTTC
.	TRBV30	TRBJ2-4	14	many	CAWSVLRSRNIQYF	TGTGCCTGGAGTGTACTACGGTCTCGAAACATTCAGTACTTC
.	TRBV18	TRBJ1-5	17	.	CASSPSRGILSNQPQHF	TGTGCCAGCTCACCTTCCAGGGGAATCCTTAGCAATCAGCCCCAGCATTTT
TRBD2	TRBV9	TRBJ2-3	17	.	CASSSGGGPVIADTQYF	TGTGCCAGCAGCTCCGGGGGGGGGCCAGTCATAGCAGATACGCAGTATTTT
.	TRBV19	TRBJ1-5	14	.	CASRSTGYSQPQHF	TGTGCCAGTAGGTCCACAGGTTATAGTCAGCCCCAGCATTTT
TRBD1	TRBV7-2	TRBJ2-3	15	few	CASTKDGTATDTQYF	TGTGCCAGCACTAAAGACGGGACAGCTACAGATACGCAGTATTTT
TRBD1	TRBV19	TRBJ1-2	14	few	CASIRTGSLYGYTF	TGTGCCAGTATTCGGACAGGCTCCCTCTATGGCTACACCTTC
TRBD2	TRBV7-2	TRBJ2-3	14	few	CASSDSGGTDTQYF	TGTGCCAGCAGCGATAGCGGGGGAACAGATACGCAGTATTTT
TRBD1	TRBV7-9	TRBJ1-2	14	few	CASSSDRGRFGYTF	TGTGCCAGCAGCTCAGACAGGGGGCGATTTGGCTACACCTTC
TRBD2	TRBV7-2	TRBJ2-5	15	few	CASSSGLAGEETQYF	TGTGCCAGCAGCTCGGGACTAGCGGGAGAAGAGACCCAGTACTTC
.	TRBV5-1	TRBJ2-5	12	.	CASRQTGETQYF	TGCGCCAGCAGGCAAACAGGGGAGACCCAGTACTTC
.	TRBV21-1	TRBJ2-7	16	.	CASSKSLGQSSYEQYF	TGTGCCAGCAGCAAATCCCTGGGACAGAGCTCCTACGAGCAGTACTTC
TRBD2	TRBV6-1	TRBJ2-2	13	.	CATLSGTTGELFF	TGTGCCACCCTTAGCGGGACTACCGGGGAGCTGTTTTTT
.	TRBV5-1	TRBJ2-7	14	few	CASSLGTEGFEQYF	TGCGCCAGCAGCTTGGGGACAGAGGGGTTCGAGCAGTACTTC